This T cell receptor (beta chain) is drawn from a study of T cells in localized non-small cell lung cancer. Overall study results and limits: Longer overall survival was associated with a higher density of T cells in the blood. Median detection of top 100 tumor clones in adjacent lung was around 59 clones. Investigators sequenced only a single tumor region, leaving heterogeneity possible. Compared with tumor, uninvolved adjacent lung displayed greater T cell clonality, ranking highest overall.

This clone turned up a few times. What it binds is not known. Germline V gene sequence: CDR1 SGHRS, CDR2 YFSETQ. The CDR3 sequence is 16 residues long. The ends lost 1 base at V and 3 bases at J; junction bases unmatched: 2. Profiled with immunoSEQ multiplex PCR; TCRdb holds only in-frame clones, not every one. This repertoire shows tens of thousands of clones, 85% to 90% found once; its top ten account for less than 9%. The rearrangement links TRBV5-1 to TRBJ2-5, with 14 bases fitting TRBD2. The origin of this receptor is a woman aged 18-55 years with stage III lung adenocarcinoma. Material: peripheral blood, obtained before any cancer treatment. CDR3 bases: TGCGCCAGCAGCTTGTTGGGACTAGCGGGGGAAGAGACCCAGTACTTC. Residues: CASSLLGLAGEETQYF.